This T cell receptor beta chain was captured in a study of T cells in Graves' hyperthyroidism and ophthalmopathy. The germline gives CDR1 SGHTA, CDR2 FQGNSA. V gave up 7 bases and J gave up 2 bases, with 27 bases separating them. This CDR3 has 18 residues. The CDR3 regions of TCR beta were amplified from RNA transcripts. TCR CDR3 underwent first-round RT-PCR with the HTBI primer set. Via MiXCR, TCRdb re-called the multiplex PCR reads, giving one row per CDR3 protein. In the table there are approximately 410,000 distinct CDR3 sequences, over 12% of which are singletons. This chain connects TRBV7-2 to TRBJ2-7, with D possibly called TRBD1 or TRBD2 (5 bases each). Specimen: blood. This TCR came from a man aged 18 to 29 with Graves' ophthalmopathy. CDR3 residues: CASNLWGGPGRLAYEQYF. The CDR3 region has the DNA TGTGCCAGCAACCTTTGGGGTGGACCGGGACGGTTAGCCTACGAGCAGTACTTC.